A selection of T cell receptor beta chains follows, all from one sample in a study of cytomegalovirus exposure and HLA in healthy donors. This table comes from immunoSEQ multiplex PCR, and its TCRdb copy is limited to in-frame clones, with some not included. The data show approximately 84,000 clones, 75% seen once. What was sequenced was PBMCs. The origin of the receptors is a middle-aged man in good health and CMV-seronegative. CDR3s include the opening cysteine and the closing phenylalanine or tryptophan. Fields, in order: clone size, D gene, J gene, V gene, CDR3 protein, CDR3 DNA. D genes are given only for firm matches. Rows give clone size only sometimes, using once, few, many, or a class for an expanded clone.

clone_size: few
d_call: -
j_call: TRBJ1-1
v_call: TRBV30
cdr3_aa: CAWSVHQNTEAFF
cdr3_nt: TGTGCCTGGAGTGTACACCAGAACACTGAAGCTTTCTTT

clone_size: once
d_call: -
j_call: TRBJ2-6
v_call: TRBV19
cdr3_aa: CASSRRSHSGEANVLTF
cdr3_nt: TGTGCCAGTAGTCGGAGGAGCCACTCTGGGGAGGCCAACGTCCTGACTTTC

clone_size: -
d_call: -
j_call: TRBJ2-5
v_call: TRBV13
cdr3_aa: CASSLERETQYF
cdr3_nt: TGTGCCAGCAGCTTAGAGCGGGAGACCCAGTACTTC

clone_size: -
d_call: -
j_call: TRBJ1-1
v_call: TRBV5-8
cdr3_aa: CASSLDWLNTEAFF
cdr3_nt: TGTGCCAGCAGCTTGGACTGGTTGAACACTGAAGCTTTCTTT

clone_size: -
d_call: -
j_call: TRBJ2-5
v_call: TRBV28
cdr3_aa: CASSLAGRETQYF
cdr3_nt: TGTGCCAGCAGTTTAGCGGGGAGGGAGACCCAGTACTTC

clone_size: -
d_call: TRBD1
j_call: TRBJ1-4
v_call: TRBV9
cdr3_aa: CASSANPSRTGDVGKLFF
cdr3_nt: TGTGCCAGCAGCGCCAACCCTTCCCGGACAGGGGACGTAGGAAAACTGTTTTTT

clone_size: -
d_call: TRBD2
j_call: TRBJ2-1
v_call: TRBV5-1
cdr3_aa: CASSLGSGSLYEQFF
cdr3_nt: TGCGCCAGCAGCTTGGGTAGCGGGAGTCTATATGAGCAGTTCTTC

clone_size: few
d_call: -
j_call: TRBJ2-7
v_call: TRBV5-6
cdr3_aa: CASTIRGEQYF
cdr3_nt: TGTGCCAGCACCATTAGGGGAGAGCAGTACTTC

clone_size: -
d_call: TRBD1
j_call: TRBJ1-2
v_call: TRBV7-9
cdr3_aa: CASSSSGTGGGGYTF
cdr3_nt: TGTGCCAGCAGCTCAAGCGGGACAGGGGGTGGCGGCTACACCTTC

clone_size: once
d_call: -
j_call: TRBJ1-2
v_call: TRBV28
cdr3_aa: CASTQGPGGDSYGYTF
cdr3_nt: TGTGCCAGCACCCAGGGCCCGGGGGGGGATTCCTATGGCTACACCTTC

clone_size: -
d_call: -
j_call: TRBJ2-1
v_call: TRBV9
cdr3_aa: CASSPDSSAYNEQFF
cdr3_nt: TGTGCCAGCAGCCCGGACTCGTCGGCGTACAATGAGCAGTTCTTC

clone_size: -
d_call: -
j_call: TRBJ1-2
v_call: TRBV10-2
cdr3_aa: CASSRAGSTFGYTF
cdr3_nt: TGCGCCAGCAGTCGGGCAGGGTCGACGTTTGGCTACACCTTC

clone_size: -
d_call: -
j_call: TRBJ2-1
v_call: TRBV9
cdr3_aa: CASSVASSGPYNEQFF
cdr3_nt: TGTGCCAGCAGCGTAGCTTCCAGCGGGCCCTACAATGAGCAGTTCTTC

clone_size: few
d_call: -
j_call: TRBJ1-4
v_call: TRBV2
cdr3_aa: CASSVWQANEKLFF
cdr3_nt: TGTGCCAGCAGTGTCTGGCAGGCTAATGAAAAACTGTTTTTT

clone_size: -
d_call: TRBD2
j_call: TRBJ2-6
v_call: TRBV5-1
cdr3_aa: CASGTGLAGVRGANVLTF
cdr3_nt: TGCGCCAGCGGTACGGGACTAGCGGGAGTAAGAGGGGCCAACGTCCTGACTTTC

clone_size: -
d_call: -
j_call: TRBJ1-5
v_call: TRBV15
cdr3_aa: CATSTLSAKAGQPQHF
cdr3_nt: TGTGCCACCAGCACCCTCTCGGCGAAGGCGGGTCAGCCCCAGCATTTT

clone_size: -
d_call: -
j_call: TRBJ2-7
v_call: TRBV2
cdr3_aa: CASSEVRASDEQYF
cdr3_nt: TGTGCCAGCAGTGAAGTTAGGGCTAGCGACGAGCAGTACTTC

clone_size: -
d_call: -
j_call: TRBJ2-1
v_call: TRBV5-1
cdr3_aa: CASSLARGGATINEQFF
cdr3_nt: TGCGCCAGCAGCTTGGCTAGGGGGGGAGCTACAATCAATGAGCAGTTCTTC

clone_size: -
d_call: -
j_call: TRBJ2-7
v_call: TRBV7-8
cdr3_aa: CASSLAGYSGNEQYF
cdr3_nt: TGTGCCAGCAGCTTAGCTGGGTACTCGGGAAACGAGCAGTACTTC

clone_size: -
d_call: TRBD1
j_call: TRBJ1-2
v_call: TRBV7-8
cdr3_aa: CASSLYSGQALSAF
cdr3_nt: TGTGCCAGCAGCTTGTACTCGGGACAGGCCCTTAGTGCCTTC

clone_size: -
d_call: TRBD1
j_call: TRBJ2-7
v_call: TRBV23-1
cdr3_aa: CASSQSVGTGGYEQYF
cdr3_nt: TGCGCCAGCAGTCAATCCGTCGGGACAGGGGGCTACGAGCAGTACTTC

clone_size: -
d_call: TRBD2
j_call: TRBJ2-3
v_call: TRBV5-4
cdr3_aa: CASSSPTSGGEDTQYF
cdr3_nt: TGTGCCAGCAGCTCACCGACTAGCGGAGGGGAGGATACGCAGTATTTT

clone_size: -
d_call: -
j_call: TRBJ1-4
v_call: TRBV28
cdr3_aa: CASRTTGPNEKLFF
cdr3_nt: TGTGCCAGCAGAACGACGGGTCCTAATGAAAAACTGTTTTTT

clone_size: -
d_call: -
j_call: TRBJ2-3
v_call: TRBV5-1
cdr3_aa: CASRPDSTSTDTQYF
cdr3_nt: TGCGCCAGCAGGCCGGACAGTACTAGCACAGATACGCAGTATTTT

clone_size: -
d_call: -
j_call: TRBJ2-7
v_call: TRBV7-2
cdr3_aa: CASSFLDEQYF
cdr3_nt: TGTGCCAGCAGCTTTCTAGACGAGCAGTACTTC

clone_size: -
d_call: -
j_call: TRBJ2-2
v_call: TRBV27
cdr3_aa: CASSPLGLATNTGELFF
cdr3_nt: TGTGCCAGCAGTCCCCTTGGGCTAGCCACGAACACCGGGGAGCTGTTTTTT

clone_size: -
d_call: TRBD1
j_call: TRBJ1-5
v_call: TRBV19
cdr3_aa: CASSMEGQGNQPQHF
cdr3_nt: TGTGCCAGTAGTATGGAGGGACAGGGGAATCAGCCCCAGCATTTT

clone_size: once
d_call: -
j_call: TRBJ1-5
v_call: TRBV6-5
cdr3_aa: CASRQNRNSNQPQHF
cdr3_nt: TGTGCCAGCAGACAAAACAGAAATAGCAATCAGCCCCAGCATTTT

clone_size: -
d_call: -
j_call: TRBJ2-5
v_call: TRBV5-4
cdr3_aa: CASRGTSGEYF
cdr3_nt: TGTGCCAGCAGGGGGACCTCGGGGGAGTACTTC

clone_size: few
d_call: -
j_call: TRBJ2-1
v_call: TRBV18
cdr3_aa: CASSPISGRRGKGEQFF
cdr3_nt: TGTGCCAGCTCACCAATATCAGGGCGGAGAGGCAAAGGCGAGCAGTTCTTC

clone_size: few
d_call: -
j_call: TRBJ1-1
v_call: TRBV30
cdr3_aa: CAWSVFPMNTEAFF
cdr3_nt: TGTGCCTGGAGTGTTTTCCCAATGAACACTGAAGCTTTCTTT

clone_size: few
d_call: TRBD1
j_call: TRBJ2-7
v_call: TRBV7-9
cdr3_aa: CASTKTGYEQYF
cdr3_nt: TGTGCCAGCACCAAGACAGGGTACGAGCAGTACTTC

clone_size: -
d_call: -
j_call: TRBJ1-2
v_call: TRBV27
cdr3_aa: CASSLSIRGNYGYTF
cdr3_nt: TGTGCCAGCAGTTTAAGCATTCGGGGTAACTATGGCTACACCTTC

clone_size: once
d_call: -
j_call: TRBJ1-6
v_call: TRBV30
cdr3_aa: CAWSVQGNNSPLHF
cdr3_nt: TGTGCCTGGAGTGTGCAGGGAAATAATTCACCCCTCCACTTT

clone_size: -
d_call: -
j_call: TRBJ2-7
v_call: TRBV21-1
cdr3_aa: CAAGVYGGRYEQYF
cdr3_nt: TGTGCCGCAGGGGTTTATGGCGGGAGGTACGAGCAGTACTTC

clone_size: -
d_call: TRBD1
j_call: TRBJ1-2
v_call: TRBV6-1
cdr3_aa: CASSEAGDSSYGYTF
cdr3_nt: TGTGCCAGCAGTGAAGCGGGGGACAGCTCCTATGGCTACACCTTC

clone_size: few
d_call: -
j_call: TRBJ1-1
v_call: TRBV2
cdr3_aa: CASDRTEAFF
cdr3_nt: TGTGCCAGCGACAGGACTGAAGCTTTCTTT

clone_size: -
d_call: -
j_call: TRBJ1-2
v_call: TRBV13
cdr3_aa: CASSFTGWGGYTF
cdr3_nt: TGTGCCAGCAGCTTCACAGGGTGGGGAGGCTACACCTTC

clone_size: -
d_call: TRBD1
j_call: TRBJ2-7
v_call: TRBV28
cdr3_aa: CASSPGGGEQYF
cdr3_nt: TGTGCCAGCAGTCCAGGGGGTGGCGAGCAGTACTTC

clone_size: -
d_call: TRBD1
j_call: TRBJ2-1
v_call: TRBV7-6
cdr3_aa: CASSTDRYNEQFF
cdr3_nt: TGTGCCAGCAGCACGGACAGGTACAATGAGCAGTTCTTC

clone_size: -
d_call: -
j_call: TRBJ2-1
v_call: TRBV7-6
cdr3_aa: CASSLVRSSYNEQFF
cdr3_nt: TGTGCCAGCAGCTTAGTACGGAGCTCCTACAATGAGCAGTTCTTC

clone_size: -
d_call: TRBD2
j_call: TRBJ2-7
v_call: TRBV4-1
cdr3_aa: CASSQPGLTLYEQYF
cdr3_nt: TGCGCCAGCAGCCAACCGGGACTAACACTTTACGAGCAGTACTTC

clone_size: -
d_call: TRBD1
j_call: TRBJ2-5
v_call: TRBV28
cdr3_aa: CASALLSAGQGSETQYF
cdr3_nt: TGTGCCAGCGCATTACTCTCCGCCGGACAGGGGTCAGAGACCCAGTACTTC

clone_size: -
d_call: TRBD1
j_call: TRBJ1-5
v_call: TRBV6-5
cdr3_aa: CASRVDRGSNQPQHF
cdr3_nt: TGTGCCAGCCGCGTCGACAGGGGGAGCAATCAGCCCCAGCATTTT

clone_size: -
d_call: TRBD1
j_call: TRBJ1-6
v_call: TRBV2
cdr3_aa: CASGTGARIYNSPLHF
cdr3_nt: TGTGCCAGCGGGACAGGGGCCAGAATCTATAATTCACCCCTCCACTTT

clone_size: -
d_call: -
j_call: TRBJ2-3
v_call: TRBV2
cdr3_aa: CASSDRDTQYF
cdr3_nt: TGTGCCAGCAGTGACCGGGATACGCAGTATTTT

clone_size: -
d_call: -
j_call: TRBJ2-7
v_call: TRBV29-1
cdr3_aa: CSVEAGPEQYF
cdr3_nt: TGCAGCGTTGAGGCAGGGCCGGAGCAGTACTTC

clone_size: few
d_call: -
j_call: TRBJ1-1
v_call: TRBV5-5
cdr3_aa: CASNLNTEAFF
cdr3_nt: TGTGCCAGCAACTTGAACACTGAAGCTTTCTTT

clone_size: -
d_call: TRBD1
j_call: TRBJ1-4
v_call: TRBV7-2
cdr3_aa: CASSLLTGDEKLFF
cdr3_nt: TGTGCCAGCAGCTTATTAACAGGGGATGAAAAACTGTTTTTT

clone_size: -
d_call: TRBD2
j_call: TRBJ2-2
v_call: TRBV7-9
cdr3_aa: CASTQSGAYESHTGELFF
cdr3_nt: TGTGCCAGCACCCAAAGCGGGGCTTATGAGAGTCACACCGGGGAGCTGTTTTTT

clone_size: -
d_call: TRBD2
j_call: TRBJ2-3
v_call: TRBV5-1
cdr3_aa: CASSLSGARTDTQYF
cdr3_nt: TGCGCCAGCAGCTTAAGCGGGGCACGCACAGATACGCAGTATTTT

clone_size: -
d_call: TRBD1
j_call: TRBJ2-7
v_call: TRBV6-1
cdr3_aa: CASSVAGTGNGEQYF
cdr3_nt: TGTGCCAGCAGTGTGGCCGGGACAGGGAACGGCGAGCAGTACTTC

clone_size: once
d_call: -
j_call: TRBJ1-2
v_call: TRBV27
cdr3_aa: CASTSTVNYGYTF
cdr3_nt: TGTGCCAGCACCTCGACAGTAAACTATGGCTACACCTTC

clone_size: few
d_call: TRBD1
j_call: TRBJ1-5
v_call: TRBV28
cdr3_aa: CASSLIRGGNQPQHF
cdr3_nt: TGTGCCAGCAGTTTAATCAGGGGGGGCAATCAGCCCCAGCATTTT

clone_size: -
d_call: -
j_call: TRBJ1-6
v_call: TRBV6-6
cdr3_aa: CASSYLNSPLHF
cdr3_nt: TGTGCCAGCAGTTACCTCAATTCACCCCTCCACTTT

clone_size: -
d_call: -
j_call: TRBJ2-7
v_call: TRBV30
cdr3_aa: CAWSAGRAYEQYF
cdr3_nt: TGTGCCTGGAGTGCAGGCAGGGCCTACGAGCAGTACTTC

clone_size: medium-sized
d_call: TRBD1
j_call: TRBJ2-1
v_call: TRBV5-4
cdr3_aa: CASRRGDRTGEQFF
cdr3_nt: TGTGCCAGCAGACGCGGGGACAGGACCGGTGAGCAGTTCTTC

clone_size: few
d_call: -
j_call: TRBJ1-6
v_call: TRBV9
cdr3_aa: CASSARAGPNSPLHF
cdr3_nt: TGTGCCAGCAGCGCAAGGGCAGGGCCGAATTCACCCCTCCACTTT

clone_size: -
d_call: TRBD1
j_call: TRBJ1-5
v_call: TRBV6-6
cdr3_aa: CASSKTGGSQPQHF
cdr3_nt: TGTGCCAGCAGCAAGACAGGGGGTTCTCAGCCCCAGCATTTT